The present T cell receptor beta chain was sequenced within a study of blood T cell repertoires in COVID-19. The overall study: Sites across the United States, Italy and Spain contributed samples from acute and convalescent COVID-19. Sources were T cells, B-cell-depleted T cells, or PBMCs; the material itself was cDNA or gDNA.

The CDR3 totals 13 residues. Looked up from germline, CDR1 is MNHEY and CDR2 is SVGAGI. The ends lost 5 bases at V and 13 bases at J; junction bases unmatched: 9. This clone was seen a few times. Original data processing: Nucleated cell counts were estimated from reference gene primer amplification. Repertoires were generated with immunoSEQ multiplex PCR, while TCRdb's copy carries only in-frame clones and drops some. V and J calls and clone size are as listed in that table; D and trimming were resolved from the DNA. Of 60,000 or so clones listed, 65% to 75% were seen once; the top ten hold 28%. The receptor was derived from a woman of 80 years or more with acute or convalescent COVID-19. The source material was peripheral blood. The V gene is TRBV6-5, the J gene TRBJ2-3, with 10 bases fitting TRBD2. As DNA, the CDR3 is TGTGCCAGCAGTCGACTAGCGGGTGCCTCGGAGTATTTT. It encodes CASSRLAGASEYF.